These T cell receptor beta chains were read from a single sample in a study of T cells in localized non-small cell lung cancer. Sequencing was performed with immunoSEQ multiplex PCR; in TCRdb, only in-frame clones are kept and a portion is missing. Of about 3,400 clones listed, 20% to 25% are singletons. The sample here was lung tumor tissue, taken before any cancer treatment. The receptor source for this set is a man between 35 and 75 years old with stage II squamous cell lung carcinoma. Both conserved end residues are part of each CDR3. Each record gives: CDR3 protein, CDR3 DNA, J gene, CDR3 length, clone size, V gene, D gene. The D gene is left open where the match is weak. Clone size, where shown, is once, few, many, or a class for clones that have expanded.

cdr3_aa: CASSTREGETQYF
cdr3_nt: TGTGCCAGCAGCACGAGGGAAGGGGAGACCCAGTACTTC
j_call: TRBJ2-5
cdr3_length: 13
clone_size: -
v_call: TRBV9
d_call: -

cdr3_aa: CASKGAGGQYNEQFF
cdr3_nt: TGTGCCAGCAAAGGTGCGGGGGGGCAATACAATGAGCAGTTCTTC
j_call: TRBJ2-1
cdr3_length: 15
clone_size: -
v_call: TRBV6-8
d_call: TRBD2

cdr3_aa: CASSPRLGVWGEQFF
cdr3_nt: TGTGCCAGCAGTCCCCGACTAGGAGTATGGGGTGAGCAGTTCTTC
j_call: TRBJ2-1
cdr3_length: 15
clone_size: medium-sized
v_call: TRBV6-8
d_call: -

cdr3_aa: CASSLWGGTGTEAFF
cdr3_nt: TGTGCCAGCAGCTTGTGGGGTGGTACAGGCACTGAAGCTTTCTTT
j_call: TRBJ1-1
cdr3_length: 15
clone_size: few
v_call: TRBV11-3
d_call: -

cdr3_aa: CSALAGLNTGELFF
cdr3_nt: TGCAGCGCTTTAGCGGGGCTAAACACCGGGGAGCTGTTTTTT
j_call: TRBJ2-2
cdr3_length: 14
clone_size: once
v_call: TRBV29-1
d_call: TRBD2

cdr3_aa: CASSLSERVVSSPLHF
cdr3_nt: TGTGCCAGCAGCTTGTCAGAGAGGGTGGTGAGTTCACCCCTCCACTTT
j_call: TRBJ1-6
cdr3_length: 16
clone_size: few
v_call: TRBV11-3
d_call: -

cdr3_aa: CASSEAGGTGELFF
cdr3_nt: TGCGCCAGCAGTGAAGCGGGGGGCACCGGGGAGCTGTTTTTT
j_call: TRBJ2-2
cdr3_length: 14
clone_size: -
v_call: TRBV10-2
d_call: TRBD2

cdr3_aa: CASSFQTGGREAFF
cdr3_nt: TGTGCCAGCAGTTTTCAAACAGGGGGCCGCGAAGCTTTCTTT
j_call: TRBJ1-1
cdr3_length: 14
clone_size: -
v_call: TRBV6-8
d_call: TRBD1

cdr3_aa: CSSRGSSGQETQYF
cdr3_nt: TGCAGCTCTCGGGGGTCCTCCGGCCAAGAGACCCAGTACTTC
j_call: TRBJ2-5
cdr3_length: 14
clone_size: -
v_call: TRBV29-1
d_call: -

cdr3_aa: CATSRDLTGGSDTQYF
cdr3_nt: TGTGCCACCAGCAGAGATCTTACAGGGGGCTCAGATACGCAGTATTTT
j_call: TRBJ2-3
cdr3_length: 16
clone_size: medium-sized
v_call: TRBV15
d_call: TRBD1

cdr3_aa: CASSPPTTGRWTEAFF
cdr3_nt: TGTGCCAGCTCACCCCCCACTACAGGACGGTGGACTGAAGCTTTCTTT
j_call: TRBJ1-1
cdr3_length: 16
clone_size: few
v_call: TRBV18
d_call: -

cdr3_aa: CASSYRRANTGELFF
cdr3_nt: TGTGCCAGCAGTTACCGAAGAGCGAACACCGGGGAGCTGTTTTTT
j_call: TRBJ2-2
cdr3_length: 15
clone_size: few
v_call: TRBV6-8
d_call: -

cdr3_aa: CASSLAGTSSLSGANVLTF
cdr3_nt: TGCGCCAGCAGCTTGGCCGGGACCAGTTCTCTCTCTGGGGCCAACGTCCTGACTTTC
j_call: TRBJ2-6
cdr3_length: 19
clone_size: -
v_call: TRBV5-1
d_call: -

cdr3_aa: CAWSVGGYGYTF
cdr3_nt: TGTGCCTGGAGTGTAGGCGGCTATGGCTACACCTTC
j_call: TRBJ1-2
cdr3_length: 12
clone_size: -
v_call: TRBV30
d_call: -

cdr3_aa: CASSSRLAGESTDTQYF
cdr3_nt: TGTGCCAGTAGTTCAAGACTAGCGGGGGAGAGCACAGATACGCAGTATTTT
j_call: TRBJ2-3
cdr3_length: 17
clone_size: -
v_call: TRBV19
d_call: TRBD2

cdr3_aa: CASSIEEGSYEQYF
cdr3_nt: TGTGCCAGTAGTATCGAGGAGGGCTCCTACGAGCAGTACTTC
j_call: TRBJ2-7
cdr3_length: 14
clone_size: few
v_call: TRBV19
d_call: -

cdr3_aa: CASSVDWRGSYTIYF
cdr3_nt: TGTGCCAGCAGCGTAGACTGGCGGGGGTCATACACCATATATTTT
j_call: TRBJ1-3
cdr3_length: 15
clone_size: -
v_call: TRBV9
d_call: -

cdr3_aa: CASSLWGPRSGANVLTF
cdr3_nt: TGCGCCAGCAGCTTGTGGGGGCCCCGCTCTGGGGCCAACGTCCTGACTTTC
j_call: TRBJ2-6
cdr3_length: 17
clone_size: -
v_call: TRBV5-1
d_call: -

cdr3_aa: CASSPRTGSTYGYTF
cdr3_nt: TGCGCCAGCAGCCCCAGGACAGGTTCGACTTATGGCTACACCTTC
j_call: TRBJ1-2
cdr3_length: 15
clone_size: -
v_call: TRBV5-1
d_call: TRBD1

cdr3_aa: CASSPGTFSYNEQFF
cdr3_nt: TGCGCCAGCAGCCCCGGGACTTTTTCCTACAATGAGCAGTTCTTC
j_call: TRBJ2-1
cdr3_length: 15
clone_size: few
v_call: TRBV5-1
d_call: -

cdr3_aa: CASSVLPGQTSHEQYF
cdr3_nt: TGTGCCAGCAGCGTCCTACCGGGACAGACTTCCCACGAGCAGTACTTC
j_call: TRBJ2-7
cdr3_length: 16
clone_size: few
v_call: TRBV9
d_call: TRBD1

cdr3_aa: CASSYSAGDQPQHF
cdr3_nt: TGTGCCAGCAGTTACTCGGCGGGGGATCAGCCCCAGCATTTT
j_call: TRBJ1-5
cdr3_length: 14
clone_size: -
v_call: TRBV6-8
d_call: -

cdr3_aa: CASSREGGPSNYGYTF
cdr3_nt: TGCGCCAGCAGCCGGGAGGGAGGGCCTTCTAACTATGGCTACACCTTC
j_call: TRBJ1-2
cdr3_length: 16
clone_size: medium-sized
v_call: TRBV4-1
d_call: -

cdr3_aa: CSVERSGRTGSYEQYF
cdr3_nt: TGCAGCGTTGAACGTTCCGGTCGGACAGGATCCTACGAGCAGTACTTC
j_call: TRBJ2-7
cdr3_length: 16
clone_size: few
v_call: TRBV29-1
d_call: TRBD1

cdr3_aa: CASSYGRGQGAYEQYF
cdr3_nt: TGTGCCAGCAGTTACGGGCGGGGACAGGGGGCTTACGAGCAGTACTTC
j_call: TRBJ2-7
cdr3_length: 16
clone_size: medium-sized
v_call: TRBV6-8
d_call: TRBD1

cdr3_aa: CASSYSLQGNTIYF
cdr3_nt: TGTGCCAGCAGTTACTCTTTACAGGGGAACACCATATATTTT
j_call: TRBJ1-3
cdr3_length: 14
clone_size: few
v_call: TRBV6-8
d_call: TRBD1

cdr3_aa: CASSISLTGGGYIYSNQPQHF
cdr3_nt: TGTGCCAGTAGTATATCCCTGACAGGTGGGGGATATATATATAGCAATCAGCCCCAGCATTTT
j_call: TRBJ1-5
cdr3_length: 21
clone_size: -
v_call: TRBV19
d_call: -

cdr3_aa: CASLGLAGTYEQYF
cdr3_nt: TGCGCCAGCTTGGGACTAGCGGGAACCTACGAGCAGTACTTC
j_call: TRBJ2-7
cdr3_length: 14
clone_size: -
v_call: TRBV10-2
d_call: TRBD2

cdr3_aa: CASSLGAGLHNEQFF
cdr3_nt: TGTGCCAGCAGCTTAGGGGCGGGACTCCACAATGAGCAGTTCTTC
j_call: TRBJ2-1
cdr3_length: 15
clone_size: few
v_call: TRBV11-3
d_call: -

cdr3_aa: CASRPTPGSAEATSYEQYF
cdr3_nt: TGTGCAAGTCGCCCGACCCCGGGGTCAGCGGAAGCGACCTCCTACGAGCAGTACTTC
j_call: TRBJ2-7
cdr3_length: 19
clone_size: few
v_call: TRBV12-2
d_call: -

cdr3_aa: CASSWGLAGVYEQYF
cdr3_nt: TGTGCCAGCAGCTGGGGACTAGCGGGAGTTTACGAGCAGTACTTC
j_call: TRBJ2-7
cdr3_length: 15
clone_size: few
v_call: TRBV11-3
d_call: TRBD2